The entry that follows covers one T cell receptor beta chain sequence. In the same sample, other DNA sequences code for this CDR3. The sample comes from a study of OX40 agonist ivuxolimab in advanced cancers. Method: immunoSEQ multiplex PCR; TCRdb's copy keeps in-frame clones and lacks some. The table lists about 35,000 clones, 70% to 85% of them singletons. Here the sequenced sample was CD4+ or CD8+ T cells sorted from blood, taken in a trial of the OX40 agonist ivuxolimab. The origin of this receptor is an adult with an advanced solid tumor such as melanoma, head and neck, liver or kidney cancer.

The CDR3: CASSQDSNPQSGSAQETQYF. The CDR3 nucleotides read TGCGCCAGCAGCCAAGACTCTAATCCACAGAGTGGGTCGGCACAAGAGACCCAGTACTTC. The chain has TRBV4-1 and TRBJ2-5; no definite D call. With 0 bases removed from V and 2 bases from J, the gap between germline ends came to 25 bases. Germline V lookup: CDR1 MGHRA, CDR2 YSYEKL. The CDR3 loop spans 20 amino acids.